This T cell receptor beta chain was documented in a study of Graves' ophthalmopathy and Graves' hyperthyroidism. The CDR3 length is 15 residues. CDR1 is DFQATT and CDR2 is SNEGSKA in the germline V gene (reference sequence). V was clipped by 0 bases and J by 5 bases, with 14 bases between them. From RNA, the CDR3 regions of TCR beta chains were amplified and sequenced. In the first round, RT-PCR was carried out with HTBI primers, and a multiplex PCR formed the second round. In TCRdb, the multiplex PCR reads were re-called with MiXCR into one record per CDR3 protein. This sample has about 1.2 million distinct CDR3 sequences, with about 36% found just once. This clonotype was recorded many times.

The sequence was obtained from an adult man with Graves' hyperthyroidism. Material for sequencing was peripheral blood or thyroid tissue (not recorded which). V and J are TRBV20-1 and TRBJ1-5; unclear D gene. The DNA of the CDR3 is TGCAGTGCTAGAGATCGGCCGGGAGGTCATCAGCCCCAGCATTTT. Amino acids: CSARDRPGGHQPQHF.